A selection of T cell receptor beta chains follows, all from one sample in a study of T cell repertoires in cytomegalovirus infection. For these receptors, no antigen is known. MiXCR, run by TCRdb on the reads, gives a single entry per CDR3 protein. Of approximately 1,000,000 distinct CDR3 sequences in the sample, about a third were seen once. The sample here was cultured CD8+ T cells from PBMCs, taken from culture after CMV antigen stimulation. Every receptor here comes from a human donor in good health (CMV status not recorded). Some clones in this sample may be carry-over from other donors' samples. Each CDR3 is given with its conserved first and last residue. The D gene is left open where the match is weak. Not every row has a clone size; where given, it reads once, few, many or a size class.

size	V	D	J	CDR3	DNA
-	TRBV9	-	TRBJ1-1	CASSVVQGAEAFF	TGTGCCAGCAGCGTTGTACAGGGCGCTGAAGCTTTCTTT
-	TRBV12-3/TRBV12-4	TRBD2	TRBJ2-3	CASSLEGLAGGKLLRDTQYF	TGTGCCAGCAGTTTAGAAGGACTAGCGGGGGGGAAGTTGCTAAGAGATACGCAGTATTTT
-	TRBV10-2	-	TRBJ2-7	CANIQGYEQYF	TGCGCCAACATCCAGGGCTACGAGCAGTACTTC
many	TRBV7-7	TRBD1	TRBJ2-7	CASSIGQGTYEQYF	TGTGCTAGCAGCATAGGACAGGGAACCTACGAGCAGTACTTC
few	TRBV25-1	-	TRBJ2-1	CASSEFMDSPSSYNEQFF	TGTGCCAGCAGTGAATTTATGGACAGTCCGAGCTCCTACAATGAGCAGTTCTTC
many	TRBV7-2	-	TRBJ1-1	CASSPRQVQNTEAFF	TGTGCCAGCAGCCCCCGACAGGTCCAGAACACTGAAGCTTTCTTT
few	TRBV11-2	TRBD2	TRBJ2-3	CASRGWGLAGYRTDTQYF	TGTGCCAGCAGGGGTTGGGGACTAGCGGGTTACAGGACAGATACGCAGTATTTT
-	TRBV5-1	-	TRBJ1-1	CASSSSTDALGGTEAFF	TGCGCCAGCAGCTCCTCGACAGACGCCCTTGGTGGGACTGAAGCTTTCTTT
few	TRBV6-6	-	TRBJ2-1	CASSNTPYNEQFF	TGTGCCAGCAGCAATACCCCCTACAATGAGCAGTTCTTC
many	TRBV6-5	-	TRBJ2-2	CASSYQATNTGELFF	TGTGCCAGCAGTTACCAGGCAACAAACACCGGGGAGCTGTTTTTT
-	TRBV4-3	-	TRBJ1-3	CASSHVGGQISGNTIYF	TGCGCCAGCAGCCACGTGGGGGGACAAATCTCTGGAAACACCATATATTTT
-	TRBV12-3/TRBV12-4	-	TRBJ2-3	CASSLAYRSTDTQYF	TGTGCCAGCAGTTTAGCGTACAGAAGCACAGATACGCAGTATTTT
-	TRBV6-1	-	TRBJ2-7	CASSDEREQYF	TGTGCCAGCAGTGATGAGCGCGAGCAGTACTTC
-	TRBV3-1	TRBD2	TRBJ2-3	CASSQFGRTDTQYF	TGTGCCAGCAGCCAATTCGGGAGGACAGATACGCAGTATTTT
-	TRBV10-3	TRBD1	TRBJ2-1	CAISVWTGVQSYNEQFF	TGTGCCATCAGTGTTTGGACAGGGGTTCAATCCTACAATGAGCAGTTCTTC
-	TRBV29-1	-	TRBJ1-2	CSVGKTGAYGYTF	TGCAGCGTGGGAAAGACAGGAGCCTATGGCTACACCTTC
few	TRBV3-1	TRBD1	TRBJ1-2	CASSQSGTGDIVLGYTF	TGTGCCAGCAGCCAGTCCGGGACAGGAGACATTGTATTAGGCTACACCTTC
once	TRBV7-2	-	TRBJ2-2	CANSSTLVMPGELFF	TGTGCCAACAGCTCGACCCTAGTCATGCCCGGGGAGCTGTTTTTT
few	TRBV7-9	-	TRBJ2-1	CASSPGAARNEQFF	TGTGCCAGCAGCCCGGGAGCCGCCCGAAATGAGCAGTTCTTC
few	TRBV7-9	-	TRBJ1-1	CAIGTVEAFF	TGTGCCATCGGGACGGTCGAAGCTTTCTTT
-	TRBV2	TRBD2	TRBJ2-1	CASRRRGDYNEQFF	TGTGCCAGCAGACGGCGGGGGGACTACAATGAGCAGTTCTTC
few	TRBV27	-	TRBJ2-3	CASAQGLDTQYF	TGTGCCAGCGCACAGGGATTAGATACGCAGTATTTT
few	TRBV28	-	TRBJ1-5	CASTNVRVFNQPQHF	TGTGCCAGCACCAACGTCCGGGTTTTCAATCAGCCCCAGCATTTT
-	TRBV2	-	TRBJ2-7	CASSDRFLHYEQYF	TGTGCCAGCAGTGACCGCTTCCTTCACTACGAGCAGTACTTC
-	TRBV7-9	TRBD1	TRBJ1-2	CASSFYSGTGDDYGYTF	TGTGCCAGCAGCTTCTATAGTGGGACAGGGGATGACTATGGCTACACCTTC
-	TRBV6-2/TRBV6-3	-	TRBJ2-5	CATRDLQGRPETQYF	TGTGCCACTCGTGACCTGCAAGGGAGACCAGAGACCCAGTACTTC
few	TRBV6-6	TRBD1	TRBJ1-1	CASIPGTGGFFMNTEAFF	TGTGCCAGCATCCCCGGGACAGGGGGGTTCTTCATGAACACTGAAGCTTTCTTT
-	TRBV6-5	-	TRBJ2-7	CASRILGAHEQYF	TGTGCCAGCAGAATCCTTGGGGCTCACGAGCAGTACTTC
few	TRBV24-1	-	TRBJ2-1	CATSAAGRREQFF	TGTGCCACCAGTGCTGCAGGCCGGCGCGAGCAGTTCTTC
few	TRBV7-9	TRBD1	TRBJ2-1	CASSPRTGGNYNEQFF	TGTGCCAGCAGCCCCAGGACAGGGGGAAATTACAATGAGCAGTTCTTC
few	TRBV6-1	-	TRBJ1-2	CASSTGPLNYGYTF	TGTGCCAGCAGTACTGGACCGTTGAACTATGGCTACACCTTC
few	TRBV7-2	TRBD2	TRBJ2-1	CASSPTSGWYNEQFF	TGTGCCAGCAGCCCCACTAGCGGGTGGTACAATGAGCAGTTCTTC
few	TRBV7-9	-	TRBJ1-3	CASSSGEGTIYF	TGTGCCAGCAGCTCGGGGGAAGGGACCATATATTTT
once	TRBV5-1	-	TRBJ2-1	CASSLEPLAVKIYNVQFF	TGCGCCAGCAGCTTGGAACCCTTAGCGGTGAAGATCTACAATGTGCAGTTCTTC
few	TRBV10-2	-	TRBJ1-3	CASTSQGNTIYF	TGCGCCAGCACTTCACAGGGAAACACCATATATTTT
-	TRBV5-5	-	TRBJ1-2	CASTTLQANYGYTF	TGTGCCAGCACCACCCTGCAGGCGAACTATGGCTACACCTTC
few	TRBV12-3/TRBV12-4	TRBD1	TRBJ2-1	CASSPGQGVHNEQFF	TGTGCCAGCAGTCCGGGACAGGGGGTTCATAATGAGCAGTTCTTC
many	TRBV12-3/TRBV12-4	-	TRBJ2-5	CASSFGSGGETQYF	-
-	TRBV6-6	-	TRBJ1-5	CASWSTGTTNQPQHF	TGTGCCAGCTGGTCGACCGGGACTACCAATCAGCCCCAGCATTTT
many	TRBV7-8	-	TRBJ1-2	CASSTGSGPGNGYTF	TGTGCCAGCAGCACTGGCTCGGGACCGGGAAATGGCTACACCTTC
-	TRBV6-2/TRBV6-3	-	TRBJ1-1	CASNFLGTEAFF	TGTGCCAGCAATTTTTTAGGAACTGAAGCTTTCTTT